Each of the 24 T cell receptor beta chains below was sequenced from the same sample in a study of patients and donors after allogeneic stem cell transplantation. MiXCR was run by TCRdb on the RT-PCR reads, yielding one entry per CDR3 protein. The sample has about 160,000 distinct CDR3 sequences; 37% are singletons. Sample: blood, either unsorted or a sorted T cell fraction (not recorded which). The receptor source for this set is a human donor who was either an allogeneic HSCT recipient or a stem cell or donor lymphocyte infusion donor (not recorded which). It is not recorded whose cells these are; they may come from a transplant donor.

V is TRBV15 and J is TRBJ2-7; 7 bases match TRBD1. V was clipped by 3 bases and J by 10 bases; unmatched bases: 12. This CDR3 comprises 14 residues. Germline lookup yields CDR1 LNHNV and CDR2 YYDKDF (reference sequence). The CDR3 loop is CATSSPDRVGYQYV. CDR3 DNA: TGTGCCACCAGCAGCCCTGACAGGGTTGGATATCAGTACGTC.

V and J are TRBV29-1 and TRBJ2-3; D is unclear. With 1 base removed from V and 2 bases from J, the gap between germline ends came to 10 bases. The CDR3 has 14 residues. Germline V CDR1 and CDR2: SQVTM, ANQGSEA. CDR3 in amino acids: CSVEVRALTDTQYF. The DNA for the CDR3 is TGCAGCGTTGAAGTCCGGGCCCTCACAGATACGCAGTATTTT.

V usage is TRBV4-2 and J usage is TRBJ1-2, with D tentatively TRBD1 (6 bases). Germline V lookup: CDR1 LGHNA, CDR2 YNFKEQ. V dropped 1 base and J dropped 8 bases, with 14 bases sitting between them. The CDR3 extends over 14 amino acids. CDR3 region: CASSQGFSGVGYTF. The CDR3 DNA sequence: TGTGCCAGCAGCCAAGGCTTTTCAGGGGTCGGCTACACCTTC.

CDR3 DNA sequence: TGTGCCAGCAGTTCGGACAGGGGGTCCCGAAACACCATATATTTT. Protein sequence: CASSSDRGSRNTIYF. The J gene is TRBJ1-3, the V gene TRBV6-9; 10 positions match TRBD1. CDR1 MNHGY and CDR2 SVAAGI come from the germline V gene. The J segment lost 5 bases and the V segment lost 4 bases, leaving 5 bases of the junction unmatched. CDR3 length: 15 amino acids.

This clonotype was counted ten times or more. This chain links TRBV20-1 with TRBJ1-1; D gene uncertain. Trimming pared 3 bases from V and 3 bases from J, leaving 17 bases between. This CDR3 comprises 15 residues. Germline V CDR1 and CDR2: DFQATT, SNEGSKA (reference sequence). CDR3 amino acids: CSARRHGLRDTEAFF. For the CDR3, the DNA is TGCAGTGCTAGGCGACACGGCTTGAGGGACACTGAAGCTTTCTTT.

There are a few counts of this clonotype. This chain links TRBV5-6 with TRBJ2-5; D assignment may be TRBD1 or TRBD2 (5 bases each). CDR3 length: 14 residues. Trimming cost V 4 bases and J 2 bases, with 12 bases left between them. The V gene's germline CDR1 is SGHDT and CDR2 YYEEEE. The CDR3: CASSLGRLQETQYF. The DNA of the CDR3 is TGTGCCAGCAGCCTGGGACGGTTACAAGAGACCCAGTACTTC.

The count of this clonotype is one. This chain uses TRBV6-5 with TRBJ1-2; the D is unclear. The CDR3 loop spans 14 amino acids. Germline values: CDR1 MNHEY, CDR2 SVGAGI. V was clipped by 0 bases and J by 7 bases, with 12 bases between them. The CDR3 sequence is CASSYSSRFSGYTF. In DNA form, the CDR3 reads TGTGCCAGCAGTTACTCGAGCAGGTTTAGTGGCTACACCTTC.

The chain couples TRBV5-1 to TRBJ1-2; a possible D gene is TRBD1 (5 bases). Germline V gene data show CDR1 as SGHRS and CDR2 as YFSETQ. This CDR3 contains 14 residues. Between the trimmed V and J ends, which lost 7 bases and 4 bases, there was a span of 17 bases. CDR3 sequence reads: CASGDSDPFYGYTF. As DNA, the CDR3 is TGCGCCAGCGGCGACAGCGACCCGTTCTATGGCTACACCTTC.

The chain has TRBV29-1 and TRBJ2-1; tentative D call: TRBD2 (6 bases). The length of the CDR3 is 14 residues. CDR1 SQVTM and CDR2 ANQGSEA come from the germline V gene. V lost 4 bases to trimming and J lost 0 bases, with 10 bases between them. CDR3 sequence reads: CSVVAGSSYNEQFF. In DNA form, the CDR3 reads TGCAGCGTTGTCGCCGGGAGCTCCTACAATGAGCAGTTCTTC.

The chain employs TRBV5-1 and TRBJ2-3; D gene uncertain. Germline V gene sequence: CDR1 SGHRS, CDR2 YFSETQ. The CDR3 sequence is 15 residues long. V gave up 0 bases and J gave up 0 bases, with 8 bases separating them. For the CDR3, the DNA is TGCGCCAGCAGCTTGGATACAGCGAGCACAGATACGCAGTATTTT. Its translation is CASSLDTASTDTQYF. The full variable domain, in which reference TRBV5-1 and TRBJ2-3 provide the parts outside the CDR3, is KAGVTQTPRYLIKTRGQQVTLSCSPISGHRSVSWYQQTPGQGLQFLFEYFSETQRNKGNFPGRFSGRQFSNSRSEMNVSTLELGDSALYLCASSLDTASTDTQYFGPGTRLTVL.

CDR3 nucleotides: TGTGCCAGCAGTCCCAGACAGGGGGCGGCCGGGGCCAACGTCCTGACTTTC. Translated, it gives CASSPRQGAAGANVLTF. The chain uses TRBV27 and TRBJ2-6; 10 bases map to TRBD1. The V gene end was trimmed by 5 bases and the J gene end by 4 bases; junction bases not matched to a gene: 8. Per germline, CDR1 MNHEY and CDR2 SMNVEV (reference sequence). The CDR3 loop spans 17 amino acids.

CDR3 DNA: TGTGCCAGCAGCTTAGCGGGAGCTAGCCCAAACACCGGGGAGCTGTTTTTT. It translates to CASSLAGASPNTGELFF. The chain is built from TRBV7-8 and TRBJ2-2; tentatively, D is TRBD2 (5 bases). With 0 bases removed from V and 2 bases from J, the gap between germline ends came to 13 bases. Germline V gives CDR1 SGHVS, CDR2 FQNEAQ. The CDR3 covers 17 residues.

The DNA for the CDR3 is TGTGCCAGCAGTTACGGCGGGGGTAGAGGCACAGATACGCAGTATTTT. Protein product: CASSYGGGRGTDTQYF. This chain joins TRBV6-6 and TRBJ2-3; 7 bases are a match to TRBD2. This CDR3 has 16 amino acids. Germline CDR1 is MNHNY and CDR2 is SVGAGI (reference sequence). After removal of 2 bases from V and 1 base from J, the junction contained 6 bases not matched to a gene.

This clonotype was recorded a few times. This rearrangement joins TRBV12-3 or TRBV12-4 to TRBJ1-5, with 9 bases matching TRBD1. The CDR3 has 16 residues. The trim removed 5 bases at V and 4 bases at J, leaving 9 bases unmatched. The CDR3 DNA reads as TGTGCCAGCAGTCTAATTCCCGGGACAGGGAATCAGCCCCAGCATTTT. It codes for CASSLIPGTGNQPQHF.

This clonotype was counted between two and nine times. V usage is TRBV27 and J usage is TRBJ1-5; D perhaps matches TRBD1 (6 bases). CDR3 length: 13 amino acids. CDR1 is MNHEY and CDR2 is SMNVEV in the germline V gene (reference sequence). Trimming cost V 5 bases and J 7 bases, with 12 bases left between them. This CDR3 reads CASSTGGPQPQHF. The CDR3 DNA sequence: TGTGCCAGCAGTACCGGGGGGCCACAGCCCCAGCATTTT.

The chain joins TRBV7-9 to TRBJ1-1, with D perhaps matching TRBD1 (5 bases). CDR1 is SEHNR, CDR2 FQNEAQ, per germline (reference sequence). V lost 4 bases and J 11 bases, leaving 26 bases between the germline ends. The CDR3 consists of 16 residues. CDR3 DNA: TGTGCCAGCAGCTCATACCTGGACACCGAAGCCCCCGCGGCTTTCTTT. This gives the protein CASSSYLDTEAPAAFF.

CDR3 nucleotide sequence: TGTGCCAGCAGATCCACGACGAATACGCAGTATTTT. Its protein product is CASRSTTNTQYF. The chain uses TRBV28 and TRBJ2-3; no firm D call. Per the germline V gene, CDR1 is MDHEN and CDR2 is SYDVKM. V was shortened by 6 bases and J by 7 bases, with 11 bases between the two germline ends. The CDR3 has 12 residues.

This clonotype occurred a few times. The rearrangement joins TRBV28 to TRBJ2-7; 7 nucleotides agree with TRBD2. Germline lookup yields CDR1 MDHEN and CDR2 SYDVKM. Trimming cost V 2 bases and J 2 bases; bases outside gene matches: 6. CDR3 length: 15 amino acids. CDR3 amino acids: CASSLSLAGAYEQYF. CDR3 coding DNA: TGTGCCAGCAGTTTAAGCCTGGCGGGGGCCTACGAGCAGTACTTC.

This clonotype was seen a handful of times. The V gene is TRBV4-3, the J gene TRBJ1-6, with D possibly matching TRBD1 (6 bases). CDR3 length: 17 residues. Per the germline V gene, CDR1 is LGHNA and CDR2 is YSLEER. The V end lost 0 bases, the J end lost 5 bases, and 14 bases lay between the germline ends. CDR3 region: CASSQDTRGNNNSPLHF. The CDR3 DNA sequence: TGCGCCAGCAGCCAAGATACCAGGGGAAACAATAATTCACCCCTCCACTTT.

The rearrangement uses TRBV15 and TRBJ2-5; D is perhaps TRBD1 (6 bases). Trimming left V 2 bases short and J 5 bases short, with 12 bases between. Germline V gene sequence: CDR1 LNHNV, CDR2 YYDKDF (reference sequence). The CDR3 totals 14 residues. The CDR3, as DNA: TGTGCCACCAGCAGACTAGGGACACAGGAGACCCAGTACTTC. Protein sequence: CATSRLGTQETQYF. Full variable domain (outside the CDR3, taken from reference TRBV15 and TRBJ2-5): DAMVIQNPRYQVTQFGKPVTLSCSQTLNHNVMYWYQQKSSQAPKLLFHYYDKDFNNEADTPDNFQSRRPNTSFCFLDIRSPGLGDTAMYLCATSRLGTQETQYFGPGTRLLVL.

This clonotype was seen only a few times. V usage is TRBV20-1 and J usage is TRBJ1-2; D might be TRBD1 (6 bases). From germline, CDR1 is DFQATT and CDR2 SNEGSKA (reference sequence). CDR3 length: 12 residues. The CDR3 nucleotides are TGCAGGGCCTGGGACAACAACTATGGCTACACCTTC. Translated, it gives CRAWDNNYGYTF.

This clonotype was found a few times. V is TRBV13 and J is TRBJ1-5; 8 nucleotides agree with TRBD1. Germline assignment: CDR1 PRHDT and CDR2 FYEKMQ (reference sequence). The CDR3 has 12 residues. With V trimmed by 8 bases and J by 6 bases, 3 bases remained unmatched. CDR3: CASGQGGQPQHF. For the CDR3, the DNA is TGTGCCAGCGGACAGGGAGGTCAGCCCCAGCATTTT.

The CDR3 nucleotides are TGTGCCAGCAGGAGGACTATCCAAGAGACCCAGTACTTC. This translates into CASRRTIQETQYF. The chain combines TRBV12-3 or TRBV12-4 with TRBJ2-5; possible D gene TRBD2, 6 bases. The germline V and J ends were trimmed by 6 bases and 1 base, with 9 bases remaining between them. The CDR3 covers 13 residues.

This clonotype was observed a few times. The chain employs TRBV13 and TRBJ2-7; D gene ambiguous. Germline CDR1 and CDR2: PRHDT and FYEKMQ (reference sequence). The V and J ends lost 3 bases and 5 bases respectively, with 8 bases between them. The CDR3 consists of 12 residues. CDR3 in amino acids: CASSFQPDEQYF. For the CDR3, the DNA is TGTGCCAGCAGCTTTCAGCCGGACGAGCAGTACTTC. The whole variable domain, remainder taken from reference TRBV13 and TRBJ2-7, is AAGVIQSPRHLIKEKRETATLKCYPIPRHDTVYWYQQGPGQDPQFLISFYEKMQSDKGSIPDRFSAQQFSDYHSELNMSSLELGDSALYFCASSFQPDEQYFGPGTRLTVT.